This T cell receptor (beta chain) stems from a study of blood T cell repertoires in COVID-19. Study-wide background: Specimens from acute and convalescent COVID-19 originated in the United States, Italy and Spain. Nucleic acid was either cDNA or gDNA, and it came from T cells, B-cell-depleted T cells, or PBMCs.

Original data processing: Estimates of nucleated cell counts were drawn from the amplification of reference gene primers. Produced via immunoSEQ multiplex PCR; TCRdb's table is partial and in-frame only. V, J and clone size are taken as reported in that table, and D and trimming were inferred from the DNA itself. The repertoire holds 250,000 to 300,000 clones, with around 89% as singletons. Germline V gene lookup returns CDR1 WSHSY and CDR2 SAAADI. Trimming stripped 3 bases from V and 3 bases from J, with 11 bases between. The CDR3 sequence is 14 residues long. Sequencing was performed on peripheral blood. The chain couples TRBV10-2 to TRBJ1-2, with D possibly being TRBD1 (5 bases). This TCR was sampled from a woman aged 40 to 50 with acute or convalescent COVID-19. The CDR3 is CASSDIQGYYGYTF. Written as DNA, the CDR3 is TGCGCCAGCAGTGATATTCAGGGATACTATGGCTACACCTTC.